The present TCR beta chain was sequenced within a study of OX40 agonist ivuxolimab in advanced cancers. Study background: As their treatment, patients were administered ivuxolimab, an agonistic anti-OX40 (CD134) antibody. Three patients, one with hepatocellular carcinoma and two with cutaneous melanoma, responded partially.

This CDR3 region has 14 residues. V was shortened by 7 bases and J by 0 bases, with 10 bases between the two germline ends. Germline V gene sequence: CDR1 MNHNS, CDR2 SASEGT. TCRdb's table, derived via immunoSEQ multiplex PCR, lists solely in-frame clones and lacks some. The data show tens of thousands of clones, less than 95% seen once. The gene calls are TRBV6-1 and TRBJ1-3, with D uncertain. Specimen: CD4+ or CD8+ T cells sorted from blood, collected in a trial of the OX40 agonist ivuxolimab. This clonotype was obtained from an adult with an advanced solid tumor such as melanoma, head and neck, liver or kidney cancer. The CDR3 bases are TGTGCCAGCAAGTTAGTAGTCTCTGGAAACACCATATATTTT. It specifies CASKLVVSGNTIYF.